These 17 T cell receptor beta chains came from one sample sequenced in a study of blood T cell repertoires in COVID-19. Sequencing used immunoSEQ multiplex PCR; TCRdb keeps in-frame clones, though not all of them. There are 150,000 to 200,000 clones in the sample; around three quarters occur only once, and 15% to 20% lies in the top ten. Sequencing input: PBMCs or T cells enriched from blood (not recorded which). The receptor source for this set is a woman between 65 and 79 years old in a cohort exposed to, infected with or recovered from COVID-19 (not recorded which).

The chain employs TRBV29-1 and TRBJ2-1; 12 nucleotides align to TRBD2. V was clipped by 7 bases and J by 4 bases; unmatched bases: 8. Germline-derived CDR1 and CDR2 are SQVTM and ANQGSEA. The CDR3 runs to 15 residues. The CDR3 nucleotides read TGCAGCGACGGAAAGACTAGCGGGAGTTACAATGAGCAGTTCTTC. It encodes CSDGKTSGSYNEQFF.

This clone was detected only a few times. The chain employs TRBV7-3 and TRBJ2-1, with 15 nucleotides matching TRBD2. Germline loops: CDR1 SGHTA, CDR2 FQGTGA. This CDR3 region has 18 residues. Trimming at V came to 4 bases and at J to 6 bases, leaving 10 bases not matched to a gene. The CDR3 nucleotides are TGTGCCAGCAGCTGGGGACTAGCGGGAGGCCGGGGGTCCAATGAGCAGTTCTTC. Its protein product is CASSWGLAGGRGSNEQFF.

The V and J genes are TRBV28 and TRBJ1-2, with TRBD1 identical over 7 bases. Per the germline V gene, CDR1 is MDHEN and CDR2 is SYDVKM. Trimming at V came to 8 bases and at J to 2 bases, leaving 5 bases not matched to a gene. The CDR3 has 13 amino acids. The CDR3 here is CASFSTGNYGYTF. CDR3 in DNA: TGTGCCAGCTTTTCGACAGGGAACTATGGCTACACCTTC.

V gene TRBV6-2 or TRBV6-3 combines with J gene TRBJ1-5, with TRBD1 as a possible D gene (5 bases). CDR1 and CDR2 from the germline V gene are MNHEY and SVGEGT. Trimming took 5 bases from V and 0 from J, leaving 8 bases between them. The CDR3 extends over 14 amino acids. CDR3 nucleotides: TGTGCCAGCAGTCTCAGGGTTAGCAATCAGCCCCAGCATTTT. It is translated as CASSLRVSNQPQHF.

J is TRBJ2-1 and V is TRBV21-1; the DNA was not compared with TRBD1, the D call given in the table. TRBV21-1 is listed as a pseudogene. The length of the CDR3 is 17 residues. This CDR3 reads CASSLRSEPGSYNEQFF. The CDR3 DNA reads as TGTGCCAGCAGCCTGAGGTCGGAGCCAGGGTCCTACAATGAGCAGTTCTTC.

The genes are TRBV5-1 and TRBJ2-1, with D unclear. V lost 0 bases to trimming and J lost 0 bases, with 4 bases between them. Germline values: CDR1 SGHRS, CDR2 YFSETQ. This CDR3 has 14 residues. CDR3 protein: CASSLVVSYNEQFF. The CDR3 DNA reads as TGCGCCAGCAGCTTGGTCGTCTCCTACAATGAGCAGTTCTTC.

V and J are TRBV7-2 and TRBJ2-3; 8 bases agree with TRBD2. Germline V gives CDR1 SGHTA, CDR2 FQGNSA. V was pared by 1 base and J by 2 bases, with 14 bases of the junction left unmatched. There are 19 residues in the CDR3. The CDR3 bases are TGTGCCAGCAGCTTAGTTCTTCCGGGGGGGACTAGAGCCACAGATACGCAGTATTTT. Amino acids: CASSLVLPGGTRATDTQYF.

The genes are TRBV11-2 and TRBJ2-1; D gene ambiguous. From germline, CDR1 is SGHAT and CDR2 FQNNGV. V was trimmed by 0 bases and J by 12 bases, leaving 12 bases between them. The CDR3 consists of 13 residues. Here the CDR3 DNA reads TGTGCCAGCAGCTTAGAAAGAGCAGGCCGGCAGTTCTTC. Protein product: CASSLERAGRQFF.

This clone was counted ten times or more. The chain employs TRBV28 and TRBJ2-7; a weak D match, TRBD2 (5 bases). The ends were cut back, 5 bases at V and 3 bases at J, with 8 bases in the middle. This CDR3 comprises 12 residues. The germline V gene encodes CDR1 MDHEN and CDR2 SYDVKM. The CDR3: CASSPDYYEQYF. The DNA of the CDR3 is TGTGCCAGCAGTCCCGACTACTACGAGCAGTACTTC.

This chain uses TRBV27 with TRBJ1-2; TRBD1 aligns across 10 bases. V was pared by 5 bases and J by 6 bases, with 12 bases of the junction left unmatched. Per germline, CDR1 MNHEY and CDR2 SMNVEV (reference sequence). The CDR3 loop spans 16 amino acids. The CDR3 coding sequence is TGTGCCAGCAGTAACTCCCGGACAGGGGGATCGGATGGCTACACCTTC. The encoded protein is CASSNSRTGGSDGYTF.

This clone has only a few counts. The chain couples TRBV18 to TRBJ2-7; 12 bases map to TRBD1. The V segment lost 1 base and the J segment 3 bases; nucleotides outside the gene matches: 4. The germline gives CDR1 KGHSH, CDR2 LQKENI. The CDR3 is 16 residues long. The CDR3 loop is CASSPRGQGALYEQYF. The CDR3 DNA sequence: TGTGCCAGCTCACCACGGGGACAGGGGGCCCTCTACGAGCAGTACTTC.

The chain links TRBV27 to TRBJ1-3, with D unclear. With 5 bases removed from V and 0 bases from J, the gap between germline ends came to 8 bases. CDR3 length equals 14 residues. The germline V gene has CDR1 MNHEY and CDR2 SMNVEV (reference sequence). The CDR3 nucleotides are TGTGCCAGCAGTGGAGGCTACTCTGGAAACACCATATATTTT. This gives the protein CASSGGYSGNTIYF.

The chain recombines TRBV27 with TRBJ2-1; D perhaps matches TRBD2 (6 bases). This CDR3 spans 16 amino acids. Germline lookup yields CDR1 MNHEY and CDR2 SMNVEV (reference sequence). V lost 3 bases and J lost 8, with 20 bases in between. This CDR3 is CASSLVGGGRWHEQFF. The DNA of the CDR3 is TGTGCCAGCAGTTTGGTCGGTGGGGGGAGGTGGCATGAGCAGTTCTTC.

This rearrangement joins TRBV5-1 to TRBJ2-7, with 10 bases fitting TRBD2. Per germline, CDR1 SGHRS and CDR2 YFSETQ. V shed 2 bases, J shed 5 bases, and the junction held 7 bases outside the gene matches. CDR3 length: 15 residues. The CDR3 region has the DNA TGCGCCAGCAGCTTAGGAGCGGGAGGGCCTCACGAGCAGTACTTC. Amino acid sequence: CASSLGAGGPHEQYF.

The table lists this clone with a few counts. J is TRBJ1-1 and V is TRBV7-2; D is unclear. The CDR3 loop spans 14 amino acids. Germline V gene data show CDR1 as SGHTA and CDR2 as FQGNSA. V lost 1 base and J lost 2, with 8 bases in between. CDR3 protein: CASSLVPSNTEAFF. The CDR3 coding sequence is TGTGCCAGCAGCTTAGTACCAAGCAACACTGAAGCTTTCTTT.

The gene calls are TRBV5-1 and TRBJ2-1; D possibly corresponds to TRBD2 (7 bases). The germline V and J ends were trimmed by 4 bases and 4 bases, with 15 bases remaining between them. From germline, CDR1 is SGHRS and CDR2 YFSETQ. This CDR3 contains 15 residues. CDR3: CASSPDGGPYNEQFF. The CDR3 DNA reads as TGCGCCAGCAGCCCCGACGGGGGGCCGTACAATGAGCAGTTCTTC. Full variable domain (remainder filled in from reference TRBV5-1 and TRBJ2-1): KAGVTQTPRYLIKTRGQQVTLSCSPISGHRSVSWYQQTPGQGLQFLFEYFSETQRNKGNFPGRFSGRQFSNSRSEMNVSTLELGDSALYLCASSPDGGPYNEQFFGPGTRLTVL.

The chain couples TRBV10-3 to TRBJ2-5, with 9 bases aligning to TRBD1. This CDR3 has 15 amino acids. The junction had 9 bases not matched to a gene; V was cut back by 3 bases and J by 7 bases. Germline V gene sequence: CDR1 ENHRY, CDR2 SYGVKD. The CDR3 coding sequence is TGTGCCATCAGTGAAAGGGACAGGGAAACGATGACCCAGTACTTC. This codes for CAISERDRETMTQYF.